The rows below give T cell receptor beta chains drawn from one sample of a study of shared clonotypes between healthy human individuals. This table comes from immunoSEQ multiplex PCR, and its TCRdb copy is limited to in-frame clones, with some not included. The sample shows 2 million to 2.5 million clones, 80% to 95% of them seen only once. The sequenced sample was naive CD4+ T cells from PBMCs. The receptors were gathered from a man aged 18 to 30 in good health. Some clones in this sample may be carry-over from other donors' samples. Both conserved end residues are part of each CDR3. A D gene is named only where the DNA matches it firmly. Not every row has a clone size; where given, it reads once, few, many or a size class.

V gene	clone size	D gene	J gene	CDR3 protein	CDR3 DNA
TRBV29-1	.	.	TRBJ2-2	CSVDGGHTGELFF	TGCAGCGTTGACGGCGGACACACCGGGGAGCTGTTTTTT
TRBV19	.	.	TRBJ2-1	CASSIITPVEQFF	TGTGCCAGTAGTATCATAACACCCGTTGAGCAGTTCTTC
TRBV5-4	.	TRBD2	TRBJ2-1	CASSLASGYNEQFF	TGTGCCAGCAGCTTGGCTAGCGGATACAATGAGCAGTTCTTC
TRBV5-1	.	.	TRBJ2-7	CASSLQDQIGAYEQYF	TGCGCCAGCAGCTTACAGGACCAGATTGGGGCTTACGAGCAGTACTTC
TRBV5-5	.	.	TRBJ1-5	CASSLGQTNQPQHF	TGTGCCAGCAGCTTGGGACAGACCAATCAGCCCCAGCATTTT
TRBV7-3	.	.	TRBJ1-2	CASSPRQNYGYTF	TGTGCCAGCAGCCCCCGACAGAACTATGGCTACACCTTC
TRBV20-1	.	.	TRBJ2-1	CSARGGGKQFF	TGCAGTGCCAGGGGAGGGGGGAAGCAGTTCTTC
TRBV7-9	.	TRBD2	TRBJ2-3	CATPGRKSPRGTDTQYF	TGTGCCACGCCCGGGAGGAAGTCCCCCCGGGGCACAGATACGCAGTATTTT
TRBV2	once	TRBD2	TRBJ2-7	CASGTSGRAHEQYF	TGTGCCAGCGGAACTAGCGGGAGGGCTCATGAGCAGTACTTC
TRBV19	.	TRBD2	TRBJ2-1	CASSMLNRGLAGDFYNEQFF	TGTGCCAGTAGTATGCTAAACAGGGGACTAGCGGGAGATTTCTACAATGAGCAGTTCTTC
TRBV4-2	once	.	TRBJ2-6	CASSPTTALSGANVLTF	TGTGCCAGCAGCCCTACCACCGCCCTCTCTGGGGCCAACGTCCTGACTTTC
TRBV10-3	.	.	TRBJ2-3	CAISAQNPDTQYF	TGTGCCATCAGTGCCCAGAACCCAGATACGCAGTATTTT
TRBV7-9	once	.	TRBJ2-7	CASSLNSYEQYF	TGTGCCAGCAGCTTAAACTCCTACGAGCAGTACTTC
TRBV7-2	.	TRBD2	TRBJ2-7	CASSQGTSGRGYEQYF	TGTGCCAGCAGCCAGGGGACTAGCGGGAGGGGATACGAGCAGTACTTC
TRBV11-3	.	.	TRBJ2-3	CASSSNRGWTDTQYF	TGTGCCAGCAGCTCAAACCGGGGGTGGACAGATACGCAGTATTTT
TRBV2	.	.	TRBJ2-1	CASSEGRSPYNEQFF	TGTGCCAGCAGTGAAGGGAGGAGTCCCTACAATGAGCAGTTCTTC
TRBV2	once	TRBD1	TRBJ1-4	CASRRTGVNEKLFF	TGTGCCAGCAGGAGGACAGGGGTCAATGAAAAACTGTTTTTT
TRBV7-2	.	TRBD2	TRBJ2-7	CASSLGGTSGQQYF	TGTGCCAGCAGCTTGGGGGGGACTAGCGGGCAGCAGTACTTC
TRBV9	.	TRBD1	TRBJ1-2	CASSEGSRQGLRGYTF	TGTGCCAGCAGCGAGGGCAGCCGACAGGGTCTTCGGGGCTACACCTTC
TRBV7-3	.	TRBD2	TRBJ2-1	CASSWGLAGTNEQFF	TGTGCCAGCAGCTGGGGACTAGCGGGGACCAATGAGCAGTTCTTC
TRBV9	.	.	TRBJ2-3	CASSVEGSADTQYF	TGTGCCAGCAGCGTAGAGGGGTCTGCAGATACGCAGTATTTT
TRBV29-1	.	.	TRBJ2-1	CSVLTTTSSHNEQFF	TGCAGCGTCCTTACCACGACTTCAAGCCACAATGAGCAGTTCTTC
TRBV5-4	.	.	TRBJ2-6	CASSLVASGANVLTF	TGTGCCAGCAGCTTGGTGGCCTCTGGGGCCAACGTCCTGACTTTC
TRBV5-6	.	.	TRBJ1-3	CASTGGGNTIYF	TGTGCCAGCACGGGTGGCGGAAACACCATATATTTT
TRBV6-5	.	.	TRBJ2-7	CASTRGGTEAEQYF	TGTGCCAGCACCAGGGGAGGAACAGAGGCCGAGCAGTACTTC
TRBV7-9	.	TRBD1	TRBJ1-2	CASSSRTGTGSYGYTF	TGTGCCAGCAGCTCACGAACCGGGACAGGGAGCTATGGCTACACCTTC
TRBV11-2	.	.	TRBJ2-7	CASSLDPRYEQYF	TGTGCCAGCAGCTTAGATCCCCGCTACGAGCAGTACTTC
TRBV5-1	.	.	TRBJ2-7	CASSLGRPYEQYF	TGCGCCAGCAGCTTGGGTCGGCCTTACGAGCAGTACTTC
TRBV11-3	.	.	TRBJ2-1	CASSLRGGEQFF	TGTGCCAGCAGCCTACGGGGCGGGGAGCAGTTCTTC
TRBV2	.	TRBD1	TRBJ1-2	CANGQGARGYTF	TGTGCCAACGGACAGGGGGCTAGGGGCTACACCTTC
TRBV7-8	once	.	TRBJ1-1	CASSLAQQDNTEAFF	TGTGCCAGCAGCTTAGCCCAACAGGATAACACTGAAGCTTTCTTT
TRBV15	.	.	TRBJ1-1	CATSRAFRERLEAFF	TGTGCCACCAGCAGAGCTTTCCGTGAGCGTCTGGAAGCTTTCTTT
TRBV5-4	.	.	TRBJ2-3	CASSLGELAGTDTQYF	TGTGCCAGCAGCTTGGGAGAACTAGCAGGCACAGATACGCAGTATTTT
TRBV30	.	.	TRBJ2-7	CAWSRDKKNYGQYF	TGTGCCTGGAGTAGGGACAAAAAAAATTACGGGCAGTACTTC
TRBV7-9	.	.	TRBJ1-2	CASSLRSLTNYGYTF	TGTGCCAGCAGCTTAAGGTCCCTAACTAACTATGGCTACACCTTC
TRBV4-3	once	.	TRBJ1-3	CASSQDPPGSGNTIYF	TGCGCCAGCAGCCAAGATCCCCCGGGCTCTGGAAACACCATATATTTT
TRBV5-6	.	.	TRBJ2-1	CASSLVVGNEQFF	TGTGCCAGCAGCTTAGTCGTTGGCAATGAGCAGTTCTTC
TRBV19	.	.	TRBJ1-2	CASSIQADTNYGYTF	TGTGCCAGTAGTATACAGGCAGATACTAACTATGGCTACACCTTC
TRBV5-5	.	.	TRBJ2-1	CASSFQGGWGHNEQFF	TGTGCCAGCAGCTTTCAGGGGGGCTGGGGTCACAATGAGCAGTTCTTC
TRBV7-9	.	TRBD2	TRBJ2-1	CASSLRGLAGMDNEQFF	TGTGCCAGCAGCTTAAGAGGACTAGCGGGTATGGACAATGAGCAGTTCTTC